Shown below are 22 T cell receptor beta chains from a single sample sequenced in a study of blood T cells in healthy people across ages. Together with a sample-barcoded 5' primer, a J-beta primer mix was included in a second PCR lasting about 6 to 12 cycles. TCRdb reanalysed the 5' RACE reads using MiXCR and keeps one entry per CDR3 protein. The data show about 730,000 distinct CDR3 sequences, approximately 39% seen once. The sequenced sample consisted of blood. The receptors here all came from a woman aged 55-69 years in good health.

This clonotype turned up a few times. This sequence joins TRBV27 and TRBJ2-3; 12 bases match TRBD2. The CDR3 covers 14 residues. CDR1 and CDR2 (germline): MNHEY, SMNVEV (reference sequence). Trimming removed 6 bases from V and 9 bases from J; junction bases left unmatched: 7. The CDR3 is CASRASGGVRTQYF. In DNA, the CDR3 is TGTGCCAGCAGGGCTAGCGGGGGGGTTAGAACGCAGTATTTT.

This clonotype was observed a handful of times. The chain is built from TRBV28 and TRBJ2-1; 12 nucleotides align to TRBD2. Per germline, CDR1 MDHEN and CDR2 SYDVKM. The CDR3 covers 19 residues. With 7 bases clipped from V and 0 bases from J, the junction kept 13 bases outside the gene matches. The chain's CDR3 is CASTSTGLAGPSSYNEQFF. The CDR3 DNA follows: TGTGCCAGCACCTCAACGGGACTAGCGGGCCCGAGCTCCTACAATGAGCAGTTCTTC.

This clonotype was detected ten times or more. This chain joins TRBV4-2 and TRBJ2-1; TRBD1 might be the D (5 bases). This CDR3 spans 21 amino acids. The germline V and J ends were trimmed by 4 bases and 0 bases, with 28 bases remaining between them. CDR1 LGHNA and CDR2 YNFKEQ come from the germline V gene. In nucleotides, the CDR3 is TGTGCCAGCAGCCGAGCCAACGGGCAGGGTAATTGGAAAAGCTCCTACAATGAGCAGTTCTTC. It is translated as CASSRANGQGNWKSSYNEQFF.

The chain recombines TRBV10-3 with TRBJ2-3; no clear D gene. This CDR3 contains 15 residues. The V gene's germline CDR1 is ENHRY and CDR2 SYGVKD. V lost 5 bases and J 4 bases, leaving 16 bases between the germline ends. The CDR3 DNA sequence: TGTGCCATCAGTCTAGGCCAGGATCGCGCAGATACGCAGTATTTT. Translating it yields CAISLGQDRADTQYF.

DNA for the CDR3: TGTGCCAGCAGCTTCCGTCACCTTTATGGCTACACCTTC. Protein sequence: CASSFRHLYGYTF. The chain uses TRBV11-3 and TRBJ1-2, with unresolved D. The germline CDR1 and CDR2 sequences are SGHNT and YENEEA. Trimming shortened V by 3 bases and J by 5 bases, and 10 bases separated the two germline ends. The CDR3 runs to 13 residues.

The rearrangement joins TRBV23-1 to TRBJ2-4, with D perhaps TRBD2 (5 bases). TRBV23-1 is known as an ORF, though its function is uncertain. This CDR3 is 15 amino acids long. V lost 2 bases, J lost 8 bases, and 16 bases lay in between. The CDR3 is CASSQIPGLRDIQYF. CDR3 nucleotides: TGCGCCAGCAGTCAAATCCCCGGCTTGCGGGACATTCAGTACTTC.

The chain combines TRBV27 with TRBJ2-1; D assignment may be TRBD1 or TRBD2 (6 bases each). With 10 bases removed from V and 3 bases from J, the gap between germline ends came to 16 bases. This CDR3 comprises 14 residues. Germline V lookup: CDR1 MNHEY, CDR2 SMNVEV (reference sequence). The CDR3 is CANSRGPSYNEQFF. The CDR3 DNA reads TGTGCCAACAGCCGGGGGCCGAGCTACAATGAGCAGTTCTTC.

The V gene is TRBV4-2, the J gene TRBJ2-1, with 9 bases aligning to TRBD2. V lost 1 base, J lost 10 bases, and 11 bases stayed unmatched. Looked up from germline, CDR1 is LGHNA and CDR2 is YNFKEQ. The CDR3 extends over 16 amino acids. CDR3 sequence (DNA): TGTGCCAGCAGCCAAGTTGCTCAAGCGGGAGGACCGGAGCAGTTCTTC. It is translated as CASSQVAQAGGPEQFF.

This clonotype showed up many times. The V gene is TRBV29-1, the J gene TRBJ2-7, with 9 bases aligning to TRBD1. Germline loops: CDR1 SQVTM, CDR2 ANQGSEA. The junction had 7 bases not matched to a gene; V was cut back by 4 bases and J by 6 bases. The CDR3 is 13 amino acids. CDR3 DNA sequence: TGCAGCGTTGCGGGACAGGGAGGGGGCGAGCAGTACTTC. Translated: CSVAGQGGGEQYF.

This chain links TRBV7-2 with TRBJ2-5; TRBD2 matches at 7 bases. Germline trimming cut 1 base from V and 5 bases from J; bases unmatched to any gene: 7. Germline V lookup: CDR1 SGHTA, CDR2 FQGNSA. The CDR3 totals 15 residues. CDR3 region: CASSLVAGEGETQYF. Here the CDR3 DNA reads TGTGCCAGCAGCTTAGTTGCGGGAGAGGGTGAGACCCAGTACTTC.

This CDR3 reads CASRPQNYGQYF. CDR3 nucleotide sequence: TGTGCCAGCAGGCCCCAGAACTACGGGCAGTACTTC. The chain has TRBV6-1 and TRBJ2-5; unclear D gene. The CDR3 covers 12 residues. Trimming took off 6 bases at V and 11 bases at J, with 16 bases between the two ends. The germline V gene encodes CDR1 MNHNS and CDR2 SASEGT.

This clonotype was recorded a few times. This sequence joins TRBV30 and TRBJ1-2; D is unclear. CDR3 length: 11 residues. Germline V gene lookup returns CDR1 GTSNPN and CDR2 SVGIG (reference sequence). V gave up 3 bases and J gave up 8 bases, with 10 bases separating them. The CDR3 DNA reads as TGTGCCTGGAGCCCCTCCCAGGGCTACACCTTC. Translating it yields CAWSPSQGYTF.

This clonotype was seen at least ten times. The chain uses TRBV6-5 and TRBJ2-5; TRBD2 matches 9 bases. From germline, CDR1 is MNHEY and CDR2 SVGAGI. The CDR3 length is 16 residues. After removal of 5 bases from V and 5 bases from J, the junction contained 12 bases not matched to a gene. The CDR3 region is CASSIDRLAGVETQYF. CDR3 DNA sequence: TGTGCCAGCAGTATCGATCGCTTAGCGGGAGTGGAGACCCAGTACTTC.

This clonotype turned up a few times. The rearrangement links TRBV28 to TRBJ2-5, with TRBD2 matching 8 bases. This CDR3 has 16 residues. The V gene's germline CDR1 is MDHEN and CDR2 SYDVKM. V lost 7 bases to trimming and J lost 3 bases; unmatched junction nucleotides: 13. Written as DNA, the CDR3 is TGTGCCAGCAAAATCCAGCGGGAGTGGGATGAAGAGACCCAGTACTTC. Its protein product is CASKIQREWDEETQYF.

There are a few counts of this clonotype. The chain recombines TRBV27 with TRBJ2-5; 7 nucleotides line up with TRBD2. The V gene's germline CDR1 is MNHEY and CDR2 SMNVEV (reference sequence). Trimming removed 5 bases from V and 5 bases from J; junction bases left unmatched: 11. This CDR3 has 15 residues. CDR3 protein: CASSNVAGVWETQYF. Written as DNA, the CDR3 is TGTGCCAGCAGTAACGTGGCGGGAGTATGGGAGACCCAGTACTTC.

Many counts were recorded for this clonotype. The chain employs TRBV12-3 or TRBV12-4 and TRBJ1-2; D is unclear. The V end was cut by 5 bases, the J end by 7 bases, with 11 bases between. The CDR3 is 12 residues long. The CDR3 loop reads CASSPEASGYTF. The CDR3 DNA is TGTGCCAGCAGTCCAGAGGCTAGTGGCTACACCTTC.

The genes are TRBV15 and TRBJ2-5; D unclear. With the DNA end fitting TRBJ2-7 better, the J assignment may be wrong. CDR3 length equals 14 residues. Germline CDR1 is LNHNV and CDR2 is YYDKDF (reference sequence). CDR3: CATSRDSNRREQYF. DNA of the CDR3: TGTGCCACCAGCAGAGATAGTAACCGGCGCGAGCAGTACTTC.

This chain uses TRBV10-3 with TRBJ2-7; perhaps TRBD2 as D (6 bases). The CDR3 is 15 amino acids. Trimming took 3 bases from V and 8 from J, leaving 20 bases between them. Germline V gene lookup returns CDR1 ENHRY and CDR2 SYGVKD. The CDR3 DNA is TGTGCCATCAGTGATGGGACCAAATCGGGGGATAAGCAGTACTTC. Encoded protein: CAISDGTKSGDKQYF.

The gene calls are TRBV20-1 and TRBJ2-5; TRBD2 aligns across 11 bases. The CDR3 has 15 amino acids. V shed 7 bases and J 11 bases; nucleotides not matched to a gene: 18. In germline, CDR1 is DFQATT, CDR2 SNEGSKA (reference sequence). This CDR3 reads CSGLISGRGGNEQYF. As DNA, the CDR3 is TGCAGTGGTCTGATTAGCGGGAGGGGAGGCAATGAGCAGTACTTC.

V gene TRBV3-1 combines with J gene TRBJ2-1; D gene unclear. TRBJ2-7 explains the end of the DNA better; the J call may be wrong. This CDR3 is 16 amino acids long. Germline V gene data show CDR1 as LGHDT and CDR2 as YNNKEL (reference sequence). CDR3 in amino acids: CASSLIRVNSYNEQYF. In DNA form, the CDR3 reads TGTGCCAGCAGCCTGATCCGGGTGAACTCCTACAATGAGCAGTACTTC.

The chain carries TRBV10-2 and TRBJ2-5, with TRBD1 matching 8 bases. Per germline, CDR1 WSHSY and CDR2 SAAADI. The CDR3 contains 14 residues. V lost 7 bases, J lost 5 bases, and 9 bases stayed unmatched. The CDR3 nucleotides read TGCGCCAGCAAAGTGGACAGGGCGGCGGAGACCCAGTACTTC. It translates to CASKVDRAAETQYF.

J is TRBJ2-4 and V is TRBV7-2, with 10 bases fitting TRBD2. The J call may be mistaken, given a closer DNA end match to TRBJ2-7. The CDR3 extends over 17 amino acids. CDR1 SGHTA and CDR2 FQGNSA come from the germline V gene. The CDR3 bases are TGTGCCAGCAGCCTAAACGCACCAGGGACTAGCGACTCCGAGCAGTACTTC. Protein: CASSLNAPGTSDSEQYF.